The text below deals with one T cell receptor (beta chain). No antigen is known for it. Germline V gene lookup returns CDR1 ENHRY and CDR2 SYGVKD. The CDR3 extends over 16 amino acids. The trim removed 6 bases at V and 1 base at J, leaving 4 bases unmatched. Combining iRepertoire HTBI primers with Arm-PCR of CDR3 regions, the authors built TCR beta libraries. The authors' processing: Among the samples, 60 to 75 TRBV and about 15 TRBJ segments were identified. TCRdb re-analysed the multiplex PCR reads in MiXCR, keeping a single row per CDR3 protein. The V and J calls, along with clone size, are taken from TCRdb and not from the paper's own processing. Among around 450,000 distinct CDR3 sequences listed, under 15% were seen once. This entry comes from a study of regulatory T cells in long-lasting Graves disease. Study-level points and caveats: Persistent disease samples used TRBV28, TRBJ1-2 and TRBJ2-5 preferentially.

The time point denotes: newly diagnosed GD, antithyroid drugs for less than 3 months. There was RNA extracted from PBMCs, and the TCR library was made from it. This sample was shared with a second study, whose subject was T cells in Graves' hyperthyroidism and ophthalmopathy. From that report: Primed by the HTBI set, a first-round RT-PCR was run on the TCR CDR3.

This sample comprised peripheral blood mononuclear cells (PBMCs), obtained at new diagnosis, from a patient treated with antithyroid drugs. The sequence derives from a woman in her twenties or thirties with Graves disease. This chain connects TRBV10-3 to TRBJ2-7; 15 bases align to TRBD2. CDR3 nucleotides: TGTGCCATCAGAGGGACTAGCGGGAGGCCGTCCTACGAGCAGTACTTC. Translation gives CAIRGTSGRPSYEQYF.